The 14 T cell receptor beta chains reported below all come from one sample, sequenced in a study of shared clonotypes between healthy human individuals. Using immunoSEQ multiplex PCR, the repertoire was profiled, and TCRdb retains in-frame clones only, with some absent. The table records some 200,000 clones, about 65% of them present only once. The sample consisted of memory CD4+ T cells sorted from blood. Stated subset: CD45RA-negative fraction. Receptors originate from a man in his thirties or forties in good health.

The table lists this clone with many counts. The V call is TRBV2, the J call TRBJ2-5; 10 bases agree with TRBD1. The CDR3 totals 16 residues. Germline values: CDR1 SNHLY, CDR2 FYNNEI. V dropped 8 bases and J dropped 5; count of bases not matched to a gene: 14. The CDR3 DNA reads TGTGCCAGCCTCGTAGCCCGACAGGGGGCGCGTGAGACCCAGTACTTC. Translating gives CASLVARQGARETQYF.

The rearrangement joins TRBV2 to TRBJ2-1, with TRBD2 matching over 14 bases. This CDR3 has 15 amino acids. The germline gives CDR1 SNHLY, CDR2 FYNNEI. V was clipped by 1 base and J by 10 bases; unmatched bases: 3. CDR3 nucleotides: TGTGCCAGCAGTGAAGGGGGACTAGCGGGAGAGGAGCAGTTCTTC. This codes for CASSEGGLAGEEQFF.

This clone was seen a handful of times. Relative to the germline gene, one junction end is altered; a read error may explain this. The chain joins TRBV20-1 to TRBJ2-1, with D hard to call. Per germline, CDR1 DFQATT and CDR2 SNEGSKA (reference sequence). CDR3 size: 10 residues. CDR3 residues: CIAFKDEQFF. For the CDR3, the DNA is TGCATTGCTTTCAAGGATGAGCAGTTCTTC.

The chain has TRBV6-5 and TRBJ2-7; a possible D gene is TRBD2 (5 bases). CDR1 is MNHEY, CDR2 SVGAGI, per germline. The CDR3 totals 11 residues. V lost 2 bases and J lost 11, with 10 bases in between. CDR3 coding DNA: TGTGCCAGCAGTTACAGCGGAAACGAGTACTTC. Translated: CASSYSGNEYF.

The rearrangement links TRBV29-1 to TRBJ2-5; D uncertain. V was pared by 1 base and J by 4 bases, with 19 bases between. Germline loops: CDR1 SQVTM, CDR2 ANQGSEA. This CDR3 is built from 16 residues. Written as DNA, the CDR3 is TGCAGCGTTGAAGCGAAGATAGGTCAGTTGCGAGAGACCCAGTACTTC. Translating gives CSVEAKIGQLRETQYF.

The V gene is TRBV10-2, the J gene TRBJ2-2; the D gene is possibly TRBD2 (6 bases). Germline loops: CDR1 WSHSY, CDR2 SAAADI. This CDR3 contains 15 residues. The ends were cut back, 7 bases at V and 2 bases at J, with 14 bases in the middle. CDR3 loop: CASKIGGINTGELFF. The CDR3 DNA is TGCGCCAGCAAAATCGGGGGTATAAACACCGGGGAGCTGTTTTTT.

In nucleotides, the CDR3 is TGTGCCAGCAGCCCCGGTCCTCTAGCGGGCTACGAGCAGTACTTC. This sequence encodes CASSPGPLAGYEQYF. The chain employs TRBV7-6 and TRBJ2-7; TRBD2 aligns across 8 bases. This CDR3 spans 15 amino acids. Looked up from germline, CDR1 is SGHVS and CDR2 is FNYEAQ. After removal of 5 bases from V and 3 bases from J, the junction contained 9 bases not matched to a gene.

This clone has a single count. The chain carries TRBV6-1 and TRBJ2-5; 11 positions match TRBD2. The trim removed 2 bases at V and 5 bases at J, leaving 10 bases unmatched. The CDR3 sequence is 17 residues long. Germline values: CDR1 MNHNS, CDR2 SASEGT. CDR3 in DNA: TGTGCCAGCAGTGAAATCCCCAGACTAGCGGGATACGAGACCCAGTACTTC. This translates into CASSEIPRLAGYETQYF.

Here the CDR3 reads CASMLRTGAREQYF. For the CDR3, the DNA is TGTGCCAGTATGCTCAGGACAGGGGCCCGCGAGCAGTACTTC. The J gene is TRBJ2-7, the V gene TRBV19; 9 bases align to TRBD1. Germline V gives CDR1 LNHDA, CDR2 SQIVND (reference sequence). The CDR3 length is 14 residues. V dropped 7 bases and J dropped 6; count of bases not matched to a gene: 10.

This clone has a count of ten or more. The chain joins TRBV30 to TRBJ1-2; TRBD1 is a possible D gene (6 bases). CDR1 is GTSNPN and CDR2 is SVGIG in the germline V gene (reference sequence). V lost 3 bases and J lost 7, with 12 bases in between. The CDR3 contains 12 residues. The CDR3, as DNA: TGTGCCTGGAGGGCCACAGGGATTGGCTACACCTTC. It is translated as CAWRATGIGYTF. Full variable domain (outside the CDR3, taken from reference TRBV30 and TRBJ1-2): SQTIHQWPATLVQPVGSPLSLECTVEGTSNPNLYWYRQAAGRGLQLLFYSVGIGQISSEVPQNLSASRPQDRQFILSSKKLLLSDSGFYLCAWRATGIGYTFGSGTRLTVV.

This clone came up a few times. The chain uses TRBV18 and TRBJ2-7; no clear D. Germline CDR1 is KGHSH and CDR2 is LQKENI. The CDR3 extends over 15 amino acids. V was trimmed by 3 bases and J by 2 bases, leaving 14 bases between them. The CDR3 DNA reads TGTGCCAGCTCACCGTCCGGGCCCCGACCCTACGAGCAGTACTTC. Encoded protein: CASSPSGPRPYEQYF.

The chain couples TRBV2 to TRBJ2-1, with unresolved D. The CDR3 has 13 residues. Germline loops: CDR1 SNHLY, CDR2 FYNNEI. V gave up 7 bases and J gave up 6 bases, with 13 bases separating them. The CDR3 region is CASKIRPSNEQFF. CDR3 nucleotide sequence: TGTGCCAGCAAAATAAGACCCTCCAATGAGCAGTTCTTC. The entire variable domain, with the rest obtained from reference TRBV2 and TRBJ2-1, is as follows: EPEVTQTPSHQVTQMGQEVILRCVPISNHLYFYWYRQILGQKVEFLVSFYNNEISEKSEIFDDQFSVERPDGSNFTLKIRSTKLEDSAMYFCASKIRPSNEQFFGPGTRLTVL.

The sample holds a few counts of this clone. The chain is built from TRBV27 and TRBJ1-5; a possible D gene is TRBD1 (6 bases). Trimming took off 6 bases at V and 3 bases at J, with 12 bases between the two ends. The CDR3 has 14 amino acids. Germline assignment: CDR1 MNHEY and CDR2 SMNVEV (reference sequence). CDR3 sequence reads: CASRGQSPNQPQHF. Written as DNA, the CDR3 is TGTGCCAGCAGAGGACAGAGCCCCAATCAGCCCCAGCATTTT.

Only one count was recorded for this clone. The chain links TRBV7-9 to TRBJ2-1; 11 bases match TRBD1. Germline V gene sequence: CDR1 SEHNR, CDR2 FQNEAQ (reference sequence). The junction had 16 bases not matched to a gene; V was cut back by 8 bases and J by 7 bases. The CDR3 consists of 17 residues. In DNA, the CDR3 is TGTGCCAGCGATACCCCTCTGGGGGACAGGGGGAGAAATGAGCAGTTCTTC. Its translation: CASDTPLGDRGRNEQFF. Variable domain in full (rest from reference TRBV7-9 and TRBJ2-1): DTGVSQNPRHKITKRGQNVTFRCDPISEHNRLYWYRQTLGQGPEFLTYFQNEAQLEKSRLLSDRFSAERPKGSFSTLEIQRTEQGDSAMYLCASDTPLGDRGRNEQFFGPGTRLTVL.